Listed below are T cell receptor beta chains from one sample, sequenced in a study of healthy donors' naive CD4 and CD8 T cells. TCRdb fed the reads into MiXCR, producing one record per CDR3 protein. The data show approximately 180,000 distinct CDR3 sequences, about 74% seen once. Sequenced input: naive CD4+ and CD8+ T cells sorted from blood, pooled from several donors. The receptors come from a pool of human donors in good health; the sample pools cells from several healthy donors. The CDR3 runs from the conserved cysteine through the conserved F or W. A D gene is named only where the DNA matches it firmly. The listing skips clone size in some rows; elsewhere it reads once, few, many or a size class.

abundance	len	v_gene	j_gene	d_gene	CDR3aa	CDR3nt
-	18	TRBV27	TRBJ1-1	-	CASSFTRRQAEGDTEAFF	TGTGCCAGCAGTTTCACCCGCCGACAGGCCGAGGGAGACACTGAAGCTTTCTTT
-	15	TRBV19	TRBJ1-2	-	CASTPGGGEFYGYTF	TGTGCCAGTACCCCCGGCGGGGGTGAGTTCTATGGCTACACCTTC
few	12	TRBV29-1	TRBJ2-5	-	CSVVLGWETQYF	TGCAGCGTTGTCTTAGGCTGGGAGACCCAGTACTTC
-	12	TRBV27	TRBJ2-1	-	CASSPSGTEQFF	TGTGCCAGCAGTCCCTCCGGGACCGAGCAGTTCTTC
-	15	TRBV18	TRBJ1-2	-	CASSTGTTSNYGYTF	TGTGCCAGCTCCACCGGGACAACTTCTAACTATGGCTACACCTTC
-	16	TRBV30	TRBJ2-6	-	CAWSVRGVWGANVLTF	TGTGCCTGGAGTGTACGCGGGGTCTGGGGGGCCAACGTCCTGACTTTC
-	14	TRBV11-2	TRBJ2-5	-	CASSLGNLQETQYF	TGTGCCAGCAGCTTAGGGAACCTCCAAGAGACCCAGTACTTC
-	11	TRBV6-5	TRBJ2-7	-	CASSYSWEQYF	TGTGCCAGCAGTTACTCATGGGAGCAGTACTTC
once	14	TRBV20-1	TRBJ2-7	TRBD2	CSVRTGTSGYEQYF	TGCAGTGTTAGAACCGGGACTAGCGGATACGAGCAGTACTTC
once	21	TRBV6-2/TRBV6-3	TRBJ2-3	TRBD2	CASSYPNPAGGLLSRTDTQYF	TGTGCCAGCAGTTACCCCAACCCAGCGGGAGGGCTTCTTTCCCGCACAGATACGCAGTATTTT
-	12	TRBV29-1	TRBJ2-1	-	CSVINGYNEQFF	TGCAGCGTCATTAACGGGTACAATGAGCAGTTCTTC
-	11	TRBV30	TRBJ1-1	-	CARDSNTEAFF	TGTGCCAGGGACTCGAACACTGAAGCTTTCTTT
-	14	TRBV12-3/TRBV12-4	TRBJ2-1	TRBD2	CASSLGLAINEQFF	TGTGCCAGCAGCCTGGGACTAGCTATCAATGAGCAGTTCTTC
once	13	TRBV6-5	TRBJ2-7	-	CASSYAESYEQYF	TGTGCCAGCAGTTACGCTGAGTCCTACGAGCAGTACTTC
-	13	TRBV20-1	TRBJ2-3	-	CSARQGTPDTQYF	TGCAGTGCTAGACAGGGGACCCCAGATACGCAGTATTTT
-	13	TRBV19	TRBJ2-7	-	CASSTPGSGEQYF	TGTGCCAGTAGTACCCCAGGGTCCGGCGAGCAGTACTTC
-	15	TRBV6-5	TRBJ2-7	TRBD1	CASSYSEGTAYEQYF	TGTGCCAGCAGTTACTCCGAGGGGACAGCCTACGAGCAGTACTTC
-	13	TRBV5-1	TRBJ1-2	TRBD1	CASKPTGRDGYTF	TGCGCCAGCAAGCCGACAGGGCGGGATGGCTACACCTTC
-	12	TRBV29-1	TRBJ2-5	-	CSVPTGRETQYF	TGCAGCGTACCCACAGGGAGAGAGACCCAGTACTTC
-	13	TRBV20-1	TRBJ2-1	-	CSARGTLGPEQFF	TGCAGTGCTAGAGGGACACTAGGTCCTGAGCAGTTCTTC
-	15	TRBV6-5	TRBJ2-1	-	CASRRGGQSYNEQFF	TGTGCCAGCAGACGCGGCGGGCAGTCCTACAATGAGCAGTTCTTC
-	15	TRBV13	TRBJ2-7	-	CASSSLRASSYEQYF	TGTGCCAGCAGCTCTCTTAGGGCCTCCTCCTACGAGCAGTACTTC
-	17	TRBV29-1	TRBJ2-3	-	CSAWAGRDSLRADTQYF	TGCAGCGCCTGGGCGGGACGGGACTCCTTGAGGGCAGATACGCAGTATTTT
-	16	TRBV12-3/TRBV12-4	TRBJ2-7	-	CASRPRMRGLRDEQYF	TGTGCCAGCCGACCCAGGATGCGAGGCCTACGGGACGAGCAGTACTTC
-	15	TRBV19	TRBJ1-2	-	CASSTPDLRGHGYTF	TGTGCCAGTAGTACACCAGACCTTCGGGGACATGGCTACACCTTC
-	13	TRBV6-2/TRBV6-3	TRBJ2-1	-	CASSYGFYNGQFF	TGTGCCAGCAGTTACGGGTTCTACAATGGGCAGTTCTTC
-	15	TRBV20-1	TRBJ2-7	TRBD1	CSAPGTGSFSYEQYF	TGCAGTGCCCCAGGGACAGGGTCGTTCTCCTACGAGCAGTACTTC
-	13	TRBV19	TRBJ2-1	-	CASSISRANEQFF	TGTGCCAGTAGTATTTCCAGGGCCAATGAGCAGTTCTTC
-	15	TRBV27	TRBJ2-1	TRBD2	CASSPTSGRYDEQFF	TGTGCCAGCAGCCCGACTAGCGGGAGGTACGATGAGCAGTTCTTC
once	13	TRBV29-1	TRBJ2-7	-	CSVELALSYEQYF	TGCAGCGTTGAGCTAGCCCTCTCCTACGAGCAGTACTTC
-	14	TRBV5-1	TRBJ2-5	-	CASSIGTVQETQYF	TGCGCCAGCAGCATCGGGACGGTCCAAGAGACCCAGTACTTC
-	15	TRBV29-1	TRBJ2-5	-	CSVILSWSYQETQYF	TGCAGCGTGATTTTGAGTTGGTCGTATCAAGAGACCCAGTACTTC
-	13	TRBV29-1	TRBJ2-4	-	CSVDRQGRDIQYF	TGCAGCGTTGATCGGCAGGGACGGGACATTCAGTACTTC
few	11	TRBV12-5	TRBJ2-1	-	CASGSYNEQFF	TGTGCTAGTGGTTCCTACAATGAGCAGTTCTTC
few	12	TRBV6-2/TRBV6-3	TRBJ1-1	-	CASSSGNTEAFF	TGTGCCAGCAGTTCCGGGAACACTGAAGCTTTCTTT
-	18	TRBV5-5	TRBJ1-5	-	CASSPQIELGYNNQPQHF	TGTGCCAGCAGCCCGCAGATAGAGCTTGGCTATAACAATCAGCCCCAGCATTTT
-	16	TRBV27	TRBJ1-2	-	CASSLSGDTSNYGYTF	TGTGCCAGCAGTTTATCGGGCGACACTTCTAACTATGGCTACACCTTC
-	15	TRBV7-9	TRBJ2-1	-	CASSPGLTGEFEQFF	TGTGCCAGCAGCCCAGGACTAACGGGAGAATTTGAGCAGTTCTTC
-	14	TRBV19	TRBJ2-1	-	CASSPTRAYNEQFF	TGTGCCAGTAGTCCGACCAGGGCCTACAATGAGCAGTTCTTC
-	15	TRBV29-1	TRBJ1-2	-	CSVPGLSRTNYGYTF	TGCAGCGTGCCCGGGCTCTCCAGGACCAACTATGGCTACACCTTC
-	12	TRBV12-3/TRBV12-4	TRBJ1-2	-	CASSLEARGYTF	TGTGCCAGCAGTTTGGAAGCACGGGGCTACACCTTC
-	14	TRBV5-6	TRBJ1-2	-	CASSLERANYGYTF	TGTGCCAGCAGCTTGGAAAGGGCAAACTATGGCTACACCTTC